The clone carrying this T cell receptor beta chain was observed once. Sequencing used immunoSEQ multiplex PCR; TCRdb keeps in-frame clones, though not all of them. The sample comprises under 65,000 clones, about nine tenths of which are singletons, and approximately 1.2% rests with the top ten. Germline-derived CDR1 and CDR2 are MNHNS and SASEGT. After removal of 8 bases from V and 4 bases from J, the junction contained 3 bases not matched to a gene. The CDR3 length is 12 residues. The source of the sample is a study of T cell changes during pregnancy in multiple sclerosis. The chain carries TRBV6-1 and TRBJ1-2; 8 bases fit TRBD1. The TCR comes from a female donor in good health, enrolled as a control in a pregnancy study. The sample in question was peripheral blood, obtained after pregnancy. The CDR3 nucleotides read TGTGCCAGCCGGACAGGGAGCTATGGCTACACCTTC. Translation: CASRTGSYGYTF.